These 8 T cell receptor beta chains were sequenced from one sample in a study of blood T cell repertoires in COVID-19. The data were produced by immunoSEQ multiplex PCR, yet TCRdb's version contains in-frame clones alone and is incomplete. The sample includes approximately 70,000 clones, 70% to 80% seen only once; the top ten take around 27%. Input material: peripheral blood. The receptor set was obtained from a man between 60 and 70 years old with active or convalescent COVID-19.

This clone was recorded a few times. This chain links TRBV6-1 with TRBJ2-7; D call uncertain. From germline, CDR1 is MNHNS and CDR2 SASEGT. The CDR3 is 14 residues long. V was cut by 1 base and J by 7 bases, with 14 bases left in between. CDR3 sequence reads: CASSEGGSLEEQYF. The CDR3 DNA is TGTGCCAGCAGTGAAGGCGGCAGCCTTGAAGAGCAGTACTTC.

The table lists this clone with a count of one. J is TRBJ1-5 and V is TRBV7-8, with D unresolved. Trimming took off 2 bases at V and 6 bases at J, with 5 bases between the two ends. The CDR3 is 12 amino acids. The germline CDR1 and CDR2 sequences are SGHVS and FQNEAQ. The CDR3 loop is CASSLYSQPQHF. Here the CDR3 DNA reads TGTGCCAGCAGCTTATATAGTCAGCCCCAGCATTTT.

Here the CDR3 reads CASSLGSGAGTDTQYF. For the CDR3, the DNA is TGTGCCAGCAGCTTAGGAAGCGGCGCCGGCACAGATACGCAGTATTTT. The chain joins TRBV7-3 to TRBJ2-3; perhaps TRBD2 as D (5 bases). Germline CDR1 is SGHTA and CDR2 is FQGTGA. This CDR3 is 16 amino acids long. The germline V and J ends were trimmed by 2 bases and 1 base, with 13 bases remaining between them.

This chain connects TRBV29-1 to TRBJ1-1; tentatively, D is TRBD1 (5 bases). Germline loops: CDR1 SQVTM, CDR2 ANQGSEA. The CDR3 is 12 residues long. Trimming took 6 bases from V and 3 from J, leaving 11 bases between them. DNA for the CDR3: TGCAGCGTCGCAGACAGTCACACTGAAGCTTTCTTT. Translating gives CSVADSHTEAFF.

CDR3 DNA sequence: TGTGCCAGCAGCCGCCGGGACAGGGGTAGGAATGGCTACACCTTC. Protein product: CASSRRDRGRNGYTF. V usage is TRBV3-1 (or the pseudogene TRBV3-2) and J usage is TRBJ1-2, with 10 bases lining up with TRBD1. This CDR3 region has 15 residues. J gave up 6 bases and V 4 bases, and 8 bases lay outside the gene matches. In germline, CDR1 is LGHDT, CDR2 YNNKEL (reference sequence).

V gene TRBV2 combines with J gene TRBJ2-7; 10 bases agree with TRBD2. Per the germline V gene, CDR1 is SNHLY and CDR2 is FYNNEI. V dropped 8 bases and J dropped 2; count of bases not matched to a gene: 0. The CDR3 has 12 residues. CDR3 residues: CASGTSAYEQYF. DNA of the CDR3: TGTGCCAGCGGGACTAGCGCCTACGAGCAGTACTTC. The full variable domain, with the rest looked up from reference TRBV2 and TRBJ2-7, is EPEVTQTPSHQVTQMGQEVILRCVPISNHLYFYWYRQILGQKVEFLVSFYNNEISEKSEIFDDQFSVERPDGSNFTLKIRSTKLEDSAMYFCASGTSAYEQYFGPGTRLTVT.

This chain joins TRBV19 and TRBJ1-5; D is unresolved. There are 15 residues in the CDR3. Germline CDR1 LNHDA, CDR2 SQIVND (reference sequence). The ends were cut back, 3 bases at V and 1 base at J, with 10 bases in the middle. Written as DNA, the CDR3 is TGTGCCAGTAGTATGAGGTCAGCCAGCAATCAGCCCCAGCATTTT. Protein: CASSMRSASNQPQHF.

The chain has TRBV28 and TRBJ2-4; D uncertain. CDR1 MDHEN and CDR2 SYDVKM come from the germline V gene. This CDR3 contains 11 residues. With 4 bases removed from V and 6 bases from J, the gap between germline ends came to 4 bases. For the CDR3, the DNA is TGTGCCAGCAGTTCGGGAAACATTCAGTACTTC. Protein product: CASSSGNIQYF.